This TCR beta chain is drawn from a study of tumor T cells in aggressive B-cell lymphoma. Sequencing used immunoSEQ multiplex PCR; TCRdb keeps in-frame clones, though not all of them. Among over 3,000 clones listed, about 85% were seen once. Specimen: tumor tissue. This TCR derives from an adult with diffuse large B cell lymphoma.

CDR3 protein: CASSFRGQATDTQYF. CDR3 nucleotide sequence: TGTGCCAGCAGCTTCAGGGGACAGGCCACAGATACGCAGTATTTT. The chain uses TRBV7-8 and TRBJ2-3, with 8 nucleotides matching TRBD1. The trim removed 3 bases at V and 2 bases at J, leaving 4 bases unmatched. This CDR3 has 15 residues. CDR1 is SGHVS, CDR2 FQNEAQ, per germline.